A single sample is the source of the 13 T cell receptor beta chains below, sequenced in a study of blood T cell repertoires in COVID-19. Sequencing used immunoSEQ multiplex PCR; TCRdb keeps in-frame clones, though not all of them. This table holds 150,000 to 180,000 clones, approximately 84% found once. Material for sequencing was peripheral blood. Receptors originate from an older woman with COVID-19, enrolled during active disease.

This clone showed up just once. This sequence joins TRBV19 and TRBJ1-2, with 7 bases aligning to TRBD1. V was clipped by 0 bases and J by 4 bases; unmatched bases: 5. This CDR3 has 15 residues. CDR1 is LNHDA and CDR2 is SQIVND in the germline V gene (reference sequence). The CDR3 nucleotides are TGTGCCAGTAGTATAGAAACAGGGGAAGCCTATGGCTACACCTTC. The encoded protein is CASSIETGEAYGYTF.

The rearrangement joins TRBV15 to TRBJ1-4, with 7 bases matching TRBD1. The CDR3 extends over 15 amino acids. The germline V gene encodes CDR1 LNHNV and CDR2 YYDKDF (reference sequence). J gave up 8 bases and V 1 base, and 7 bases lay outside the gene matches. The CDR3 nucleotides are TGTGCCACCAGCAGAGCTGGACAGGTTGAGGAAAAACTGTTTTTT. Translation: CATSRAGQVEEKLFF.

The chain recombines TRBV6-5 with TRBJ1-3; 7 bases map to TRBD1. The CDR3 loop spans 15 amino acids. From germline, CDR1 is MNHEY and CDR2 SVGAGI. Germline trimming cut 5 bases from V and 4 bases from J; bases unmatched to any gene: 8. CDR3 loop: CASSTRTGAGNTIYF. The DNA of the CDR3 is TGTGCCAGCAGTACCCGGACAGGTGCCGGAAACACCATATATTTT.

This rearrangement joins TRBV18 to TRBJ1-2, with 9 bases matching TRBD1. The germline CDR1 and CDR2 sequences are KGHSH and LQKENI. The CDR3 length is 16 residues. The trim removed 2 bases at V and 8 bases at J, leaving 12 bases unmatched. The CDR3 nucleotides read TGTGCCAGCTCACCATTTAAAATACAGGGGGCCGAGGGCTACACCTTC. Encoded protein: CASSPFKIQGAEGYTF.

This chain joins TRBV11-1 and TRBJ2-3; 7 bases match TRBD1. The junction had 13 bases not matched to a gene; V was cut back by 5 bases and J by 5 bases. This CDR3 region has 16 residues. The germline V gene encodes CDR1 SGHAT and CDR2 FQDESV (reference sequence). This CDR3 is CASSPRGLNRGDTQYF. The CDR3 nucleotides are TGTGCCAGCAGCCCCAGGGGCCTCAACAGGGGAGATACGCAGTATTTT.

This clone was observed a handful of times. The genes are TRBV7-3 and TRBJ1-1, with D perhaps TRBD1 (6 bases). The CDR3 is 19 residues long. The ends were cut back, 2 bases at V and 1 base at J, with 23 bases in the middle. Germline CDR1 SGHTA, CDR2 FQGTGA. The CDR3 nucleotides are TGTGCCAGCAGCTTAGCAAATTCATTCATCCCGACAGGGAACACTGAAGCTTTCTTT. Translated, it gives CASSLANSFIPTGNTEAFF.

This clone came up a few times. The gene calls are TRBV3-1 (or the pseudogene TRBV3-2) and TRBJ2-5; D unclear. Trimming removed 2 bases from V and 2 bases from J, with 9 bases in between. From germline, CDR1 is LGHDT and CDR2 YNNKEL (reference sequence). This CDR3 region has 14 residues. The CDR3: CASSQYLAQETQYF. In nucleotides, the CDR3 is TGTGCCAGCAGCCAATACTTAGCACAAGAGACCCAGTACTTC.

The chain combines TRBV6-5 with TRBJ1-2; 7 nucleotides line up with TRBD1. V was clipped by 1 base and J by 7 bases; unmatched bases: 9. The CDR3 runs 15 residues. Per germline, CDR1 MNHEY and CDR2 SVGAGI. In nucleotides, the CDR3 is TGTGCCAGCAGTTACTTTAAACAGGGGAAGGGTGGCTACACCTTC. Translated: CASSYFKQGKGGYTF.

CDR3 coding DNA: TGTGCCAGCAGCTCCACAGGGGGCCTTCAGCCCCAGCATTTT. It translates to CASSSTGGLQPQHF. The chain is built from TRBV7-2 and TRBJ1-5; 9 bases agree with TRBD1. J gave up 6 bases and V 4 bases, and 4 bases lay outside the gene matches. Per germline, CDR1 SGHTA and CDR2 FQGNSA. The CDR3 has 14 amino acids. The complete variable domain, with remaining parts taken from reference TRBV7-2 and TRBJ1-5, reads GAGVSQSPSNKVTEKGKDVELRCDPISGHTALYWYRQSLGQGLEFLIYFQGNSAPDKSGLPSDRFSAERTGGSVSTLTIQRTQQEDSAVYLCASSSTGGLQPQHFGDGTRLSIL.

J is TRBJ1-4 and V is TRBV18; no definite D call. Trimming cost V 3 bases and J 5 bases, with 10 bases left between them. Germline lookup yields CDR1 KGHSH and CDR2 LQKENI. This CDR3 contains 14 residues. The CDR3: CASSPPGRNEKLFF. The CDR3 nucleotides read TGTGCCAGCTCACCCCCCGGGAGAAATGAAAAACTGTTTTTT.

The V and J genes are TRBV5-5 and TRBJ2-5; TRBD1 agrees at 9 bases. The CDR3 covers 13 residues. The germline CDR1 and CDR2 sequences are SGHKS and YYEKEE (reference sequence). J was trimmed by 4 bases and V by 5 bases; bases with no gene match: 3. CDR3 bases: TGTGCCAGCAGTAACAGGGGGCGAGAGACCCAGTACTTC. This translates into CASSNRGRETQYF.

This sequence joins TRBV12-5 and TRBJ1-1; TRBD1 might be the D (6 bases). The CDR3 consists of 14 residues. V was pared by 6 bases and J by 5 bases, with 16 bases between. Per the germline V gene, CDR1 is LGHNT and CDR2 is FRNRAP. CDR3 sequence reads: CASGLTTGPTEAFF. The CDR3 DNA follows: TGTGCTAGTGGGTTGACCACAGGGCCGACTGAAGCTTTCTTT.

This chain links TRBV6-5 with TRBJ2-2; D is possibly TRBD1 (6 bases). CDR3 length: 14 residues. The germline V and J ends were trimmed by 6 bases and 13 bases, with 21 bases remaining between them. The V gene's germline CDR1 is MNHEY and CDR2 SVGAGI. The CDR3 DNA reads as TGTGCCAGCAGCGGGTACCGGGACACCCTGCGGCTGTTTTTT. It codes for CASSGYRDTLRLFF.